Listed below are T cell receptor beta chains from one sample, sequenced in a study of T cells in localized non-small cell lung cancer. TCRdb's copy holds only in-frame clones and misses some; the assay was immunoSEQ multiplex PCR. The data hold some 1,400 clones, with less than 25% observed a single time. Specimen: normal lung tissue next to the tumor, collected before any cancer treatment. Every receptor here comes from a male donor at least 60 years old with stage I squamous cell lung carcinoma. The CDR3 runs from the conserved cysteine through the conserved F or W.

CDR3aa: CASSLSGVVGETQYF
v_gene: TRBV28
j_gene: TRBJ2-5

CDR3aa: CASSTGPRQGTYEQYF
v_gene: TRBV5-1
j_gene: TRBJ2-7

CDR3aa: CASSLFGPDTGELFF
v_gene: TRBV28
j_gene: TRBJ2-2

CDR3aa: CASSRPVLVPNTGELFF
v_gene: TRBV11-3
j_gene: TRBJ2-2

CDR3aa: CASSEGGADEKLFF
v_gene: TRBV6-1
j_gene: TRBJ1-4

CDR3aa: CASRGLGTGTLGEQYF
v_gene: TRBV9
j_gene: TRBJ2-7

CDR3aa: CASRHERDRRTYEQYF
v_gene: TRBV5-1
j_gene: TRBJ2-7

CDR3aa: CASSRETGPREQFF
v_gene: TRBV11-3
j_gene: TRBJ2-1

CDR3aa: CATSPGLAEETQYF
v_gene: TRBV15
j_gene: TRBJ2-5

CDR3aa: CASSLWAGGEETQYF
v_gene: TRBV11-3
j_gene: TRBJ2-5

CDR3aa: CSVGASLSNTEAFF
v_gene: TRBV29-1
j_gene: TRBJ1-1

CDR3aa: CSVERWDRYNEQFF
v_gene: TRBV29-1
j_gene: TRBJ2-1

CDR3aa: CASSLVRQGWYEQYF
v_gene: TRBV11-3
j_gene: TRBJ2-7

CDR3aa: CASSFSQDTEAFF
v_gene: TRBV7-2
j_gene: TRBJ1-1

CDR3aa: CATSTRDSINEQFF
v_gene: TRBV15
j_gene: TRBJ2-1

CDR3aa: CSKRGGYTDTQYF
v_gene: TRBV29-1
j_gene: TRBJ2-3

CDR3aa: CASTRGSGIGDTQYF
v_gene: TRBV11-3
j_gene: TRBJ2-3

CDR3aa: CASSSTSSGNDEQYF
v_gene: TRBV27
j_gene: TRBJ2-7

CDR3aa: CASSLDLATGELFF
v_gene: TRBV11-3
j_gene: TRBJ2-2

CDR3aa: CASSVDRGLNIQYF
v_gene: TRBV6-8
j_gene: TRBJ2-4

CDR3aa: CASSPTGGRGETQYF
v_gene: TRBV11-3
j_gene: TRBJ2-5

CDR3aa: CAWALVDRAWTDTQYF
v_gene: TRBV30
j_gene: TRBJ2-3

CDR3aa: CASSQDRETSNEQFF
v_gene: TRBV1
j_gene: TRBJ2-1

CDR3aa: CASSYASSGTDYGYTF
v_gene: TRBV6-8
j_gene: TRBJ1-2

CDR3aa: CASSSPDREYNEQFF
v_gene: TRBV6-8
j_gene: TRBJ2-1

CDR3aa: CASSFATTRDPEAFF
v_gene: TRBV28
j_gene: TRBJ1-1

CDR3aa: CASSTHRLAGEFFGEQFF
v_gene: TRBV28
j_gene: TRBJ2-1

CDR3aa: CTSSQDFADNSYNEQFF
v_gene: TRBV1
j_gene: TRBJ2-1

CDR3aa: CASSLTSGRAARGTDTQYF
v_gene: TRBV14
j_gene: TRBJ2-3

CDR3aa: CASSLTGGAGNTEAFF
v_gene: TRBV19
j_gene: TRBJ1-1

CDR3aa: CSVVAGGAYEQYF
v_gene: TRBV29-1
j_gene: TRBJ2-7

CDR3aa: CSVLEGVNEQFF
v_gene: TRBV29-1
j_gene: TRBJ2-1

CDR3aa: CASTLTGLAGADTQYF
v_gene: TRBV28
j_gene: TRBJ2-3